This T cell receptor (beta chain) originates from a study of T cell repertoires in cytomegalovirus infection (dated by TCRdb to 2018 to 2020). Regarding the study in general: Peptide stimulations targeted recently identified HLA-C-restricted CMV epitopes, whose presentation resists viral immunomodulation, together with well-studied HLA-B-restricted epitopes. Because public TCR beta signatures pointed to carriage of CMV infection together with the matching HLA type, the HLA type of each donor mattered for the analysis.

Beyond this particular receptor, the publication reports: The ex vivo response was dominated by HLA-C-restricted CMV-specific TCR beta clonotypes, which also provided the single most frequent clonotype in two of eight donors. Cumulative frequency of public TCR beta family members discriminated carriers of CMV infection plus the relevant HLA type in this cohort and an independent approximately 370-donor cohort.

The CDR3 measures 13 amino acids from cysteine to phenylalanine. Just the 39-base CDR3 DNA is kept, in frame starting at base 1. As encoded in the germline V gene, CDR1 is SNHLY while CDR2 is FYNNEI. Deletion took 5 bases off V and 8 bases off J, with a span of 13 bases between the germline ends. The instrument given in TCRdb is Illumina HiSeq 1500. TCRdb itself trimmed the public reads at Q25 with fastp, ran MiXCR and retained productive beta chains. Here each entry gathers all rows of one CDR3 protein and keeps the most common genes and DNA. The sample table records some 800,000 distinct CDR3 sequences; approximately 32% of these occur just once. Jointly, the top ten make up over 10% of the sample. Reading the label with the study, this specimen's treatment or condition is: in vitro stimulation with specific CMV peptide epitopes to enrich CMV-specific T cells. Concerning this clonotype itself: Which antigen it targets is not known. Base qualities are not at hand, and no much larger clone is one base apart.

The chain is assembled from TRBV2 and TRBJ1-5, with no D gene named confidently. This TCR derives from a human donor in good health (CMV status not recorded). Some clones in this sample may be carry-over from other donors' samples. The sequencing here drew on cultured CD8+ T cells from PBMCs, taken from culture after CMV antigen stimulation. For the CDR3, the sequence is CASSFPGLEPQHF. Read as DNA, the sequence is TGTGCCAGCAGTTTTCCTGGTCTGGAGCCCCAGCATTTT.